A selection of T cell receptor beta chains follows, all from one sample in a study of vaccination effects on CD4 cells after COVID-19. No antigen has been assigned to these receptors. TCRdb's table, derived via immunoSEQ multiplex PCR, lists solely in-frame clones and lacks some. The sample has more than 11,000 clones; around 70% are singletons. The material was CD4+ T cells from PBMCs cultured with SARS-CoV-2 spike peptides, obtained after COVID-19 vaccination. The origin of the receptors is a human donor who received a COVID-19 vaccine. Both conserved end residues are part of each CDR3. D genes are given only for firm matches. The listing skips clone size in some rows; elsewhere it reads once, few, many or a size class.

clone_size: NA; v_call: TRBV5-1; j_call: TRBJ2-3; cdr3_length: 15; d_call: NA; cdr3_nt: TGCGCCAGCAGCTTGGCCCCTGGCCAAGCAGATACGCAGTATTTT; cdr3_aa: CASSLAPGQADTQYF
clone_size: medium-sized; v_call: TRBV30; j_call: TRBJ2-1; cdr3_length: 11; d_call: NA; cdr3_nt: TGTGCCTGGAGTCGTCGGGGTGAGCAGTTCTTC; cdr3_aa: CAWSRRGEQFF
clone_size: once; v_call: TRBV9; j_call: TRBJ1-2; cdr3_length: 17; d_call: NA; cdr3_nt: TGTGCCAGCAGCGCCGATCGGTCACAGGGTAGAGGCTATGGCTACACCTTC; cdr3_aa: CASSADRSQGRGYGYTF
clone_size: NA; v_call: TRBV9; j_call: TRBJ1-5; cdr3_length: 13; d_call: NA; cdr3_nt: TGTGCCAGCAGTGGACTCTCCGGCCAGCCCCAGCATTTT; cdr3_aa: CASSGLSGQPQHF
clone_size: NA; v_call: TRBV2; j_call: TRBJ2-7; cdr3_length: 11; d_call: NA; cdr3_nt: TGTGCCAGCAAGTGGGGCTACGAGCAGTACTTC; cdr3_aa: CASKWGYEQYF
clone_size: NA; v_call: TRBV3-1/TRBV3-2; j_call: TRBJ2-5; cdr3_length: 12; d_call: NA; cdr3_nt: TGTGCCAGCAGCCGGACGGGGGAGACCCAGTACTTC; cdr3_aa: CASSRTGETQYF
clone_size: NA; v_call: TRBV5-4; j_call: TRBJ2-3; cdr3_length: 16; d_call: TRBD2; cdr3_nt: TGTGCCAGCAGCTCCCTGGCTAGCGGGAAAGTAGGTACGCAGTATTTT; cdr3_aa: CASSSLASGKVGTQYF
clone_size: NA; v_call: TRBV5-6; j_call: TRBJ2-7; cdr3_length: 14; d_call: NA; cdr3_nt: TGTGCCAGCAGCTTGCGCGACAGGTACTACGAGCAGTACTTC; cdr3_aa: CASSLRDRYYEQYF
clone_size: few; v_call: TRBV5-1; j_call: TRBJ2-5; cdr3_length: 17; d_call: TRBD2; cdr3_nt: TGCGCCAGCAGCTTGGCCATAGCGGGGGGGCCCCAAGAGACCCAGTACTTC; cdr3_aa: CASSLAIAGGPQETQYF
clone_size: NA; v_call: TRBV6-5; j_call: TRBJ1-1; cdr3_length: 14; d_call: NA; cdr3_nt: TGTGCCAGCAGTTACGAGGGGCGCGACACTGAAGCTTTCTTT; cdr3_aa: CASSYEGRDTEAFF
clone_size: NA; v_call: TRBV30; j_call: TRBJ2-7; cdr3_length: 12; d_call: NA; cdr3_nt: TGTGCCTGGAGCGATAGTGGGAGCGAGCAGTACTTC; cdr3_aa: CAWSDSGSEQYF
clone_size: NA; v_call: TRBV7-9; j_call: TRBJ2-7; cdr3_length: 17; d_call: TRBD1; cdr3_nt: TGTGCCAGCAGCCGATCCCCCGGGACAGGGGGCGAGTACGAGCAGTACTTC; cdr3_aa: CASSRSPGTGGEYEQYF
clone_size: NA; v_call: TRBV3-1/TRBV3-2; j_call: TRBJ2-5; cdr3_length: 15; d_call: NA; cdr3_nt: TGTGCCAGCAGCCACCTTGTACAGGGCAAAGAGACCCAGTACTTC; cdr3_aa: CASSHLVQGKETQYF
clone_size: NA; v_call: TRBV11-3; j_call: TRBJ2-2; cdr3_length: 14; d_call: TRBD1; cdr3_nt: TGTGCCAGCAGCTCGACAGGGGCGTCCGGGGAGCTGTTTTTT; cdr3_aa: CASSSTGASGELFF
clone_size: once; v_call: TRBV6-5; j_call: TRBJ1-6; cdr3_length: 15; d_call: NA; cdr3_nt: TGTGCCAGCAGTTACTCGATACAGGGAAATTCACCCCTCCACTTT; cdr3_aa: CASSYSIQGNSPLHF
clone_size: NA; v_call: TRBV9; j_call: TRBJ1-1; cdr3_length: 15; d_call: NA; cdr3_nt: TGTGCCAGCAGCGTAGGCCCCCCTCCGACGACTGAAGCTTTCTTT; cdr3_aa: CASSVGPPPTTEAFF
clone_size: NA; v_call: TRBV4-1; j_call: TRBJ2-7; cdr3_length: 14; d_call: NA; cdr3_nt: TGCGCCAGCAGCCAAGATCAGGAGGTTTACGAGCAGTACTTC; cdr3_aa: CASSQDQEVYEQYF
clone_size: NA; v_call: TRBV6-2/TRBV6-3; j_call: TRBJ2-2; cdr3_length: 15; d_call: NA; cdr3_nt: TGTGCCAGCAGTCCCATAGGGGGGGGCAGCGGGGAGCTGTTTTTT; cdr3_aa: CASSPIGGGSGELFF
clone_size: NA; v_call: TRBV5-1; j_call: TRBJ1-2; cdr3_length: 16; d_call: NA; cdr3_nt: TGCGCCAGCAGCCCACAGGGCCCGGGGAGAAACTATGGCTACACCTTC; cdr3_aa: CASSPQGPGRNYGYTF
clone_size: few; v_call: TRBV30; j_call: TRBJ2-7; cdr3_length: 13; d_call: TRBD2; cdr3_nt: TGTGCCTGGAGTGTACTAGCGGTCTACGAGCAGTACTTC; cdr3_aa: CAWSVLAVYEQYF
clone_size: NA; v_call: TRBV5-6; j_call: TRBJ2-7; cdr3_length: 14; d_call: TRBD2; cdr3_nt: TGTGCCAGCAGCTTGGCCGGGGGGGTCTACGAGCAGTACTTC; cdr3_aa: CASSLAGGVYEQYF
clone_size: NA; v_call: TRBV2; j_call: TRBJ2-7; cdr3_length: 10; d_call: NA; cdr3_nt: TGTGCCAGCTCGATCTACGAGCAGTACTTC; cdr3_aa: CASSIYEQYF
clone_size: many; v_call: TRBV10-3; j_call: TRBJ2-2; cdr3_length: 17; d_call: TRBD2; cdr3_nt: TGTGCCATCTCGGGTCTAGCGGGTACCACGAACACCGGGGAGCTGTTTTTT; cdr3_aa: CAISGLAGTTNTGELFF
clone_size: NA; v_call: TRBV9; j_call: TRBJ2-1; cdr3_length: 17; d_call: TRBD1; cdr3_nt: TGTGCCAGCAGCGTAGAGGGCTCGGGGCAGGGGGTGAATGAGCAGTTCTTC; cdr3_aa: CASSVEGSGQGVNEQFF
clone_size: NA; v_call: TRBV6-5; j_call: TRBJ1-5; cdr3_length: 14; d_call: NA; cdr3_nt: TGTGCCAGCAGCCCACATAGAAGCAATCAGCCCCAGCATTTT; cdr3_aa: CASSPHRSNQPQHF
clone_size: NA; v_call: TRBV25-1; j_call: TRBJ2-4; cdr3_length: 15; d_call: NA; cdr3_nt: TGTGCCAGCAGTGAATCAGGGTTCGGCAAAAACATTCAGTACTTC; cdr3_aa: CASSESGFGKNIQYF
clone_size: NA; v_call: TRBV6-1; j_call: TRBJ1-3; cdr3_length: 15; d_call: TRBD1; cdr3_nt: TGTGCCAGCAGTAAAGGACAGGCGTCTGGAAACACCATATATTTT; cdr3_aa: CASSKGQASGNTIYF
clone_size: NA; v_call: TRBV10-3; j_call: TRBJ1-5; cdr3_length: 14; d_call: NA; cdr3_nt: TGTGCCATCAGCCCCGGACAGAGCAATCAGCCCCAGCATTTT; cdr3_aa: CAISPGQSNQPQHF
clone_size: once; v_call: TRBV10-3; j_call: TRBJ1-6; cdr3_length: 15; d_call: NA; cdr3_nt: TGTGCCATCAGACCCCAGGGACTGCAAGATTCACCCCTCCACTTT; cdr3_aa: CAIRPQGLQDSPLHF
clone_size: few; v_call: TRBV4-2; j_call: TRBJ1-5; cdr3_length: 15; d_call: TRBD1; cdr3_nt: TGTGCCAGCAGCCAAGGGACAGGGCTCAATCAGCCCCAGCATTTT; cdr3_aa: CASSQGTGLNQPQHF
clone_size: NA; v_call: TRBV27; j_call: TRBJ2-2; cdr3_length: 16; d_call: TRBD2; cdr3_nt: TGTGCCAGCAGTTCTTCCTGGGGGACTAGAGCGTTGGAGCTGTTTTTT; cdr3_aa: CASSSSWGTRALELFF
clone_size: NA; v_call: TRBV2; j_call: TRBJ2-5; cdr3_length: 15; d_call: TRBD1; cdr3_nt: TGTGCCAGCAGCCGTACAGGGGGAATCCAAGAGACCCAGTACTTC; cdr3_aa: CASSRTGGIQETQYF
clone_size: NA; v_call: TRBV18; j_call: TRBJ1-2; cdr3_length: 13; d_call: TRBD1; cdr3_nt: TGTGCCAGCTCAGGGGACAGCCATTATGGCTACACCTTC; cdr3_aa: CASSGDSHYGYTF
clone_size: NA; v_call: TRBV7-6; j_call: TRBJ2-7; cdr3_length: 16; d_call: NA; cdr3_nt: TGTGCCAGCAGCTTAGCCACAATAGGGGACTCCTACGAGCAGTACTTC; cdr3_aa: CASSLATIGDSYEQYF
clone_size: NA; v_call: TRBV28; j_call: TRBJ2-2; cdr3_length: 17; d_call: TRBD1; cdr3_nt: TGTGCCAGCAGTTTCTGGAAAGGACAGGGGGGAGTCGGGGAGCTGTTTTTT; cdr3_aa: CASSFWKGQGGVGELFF
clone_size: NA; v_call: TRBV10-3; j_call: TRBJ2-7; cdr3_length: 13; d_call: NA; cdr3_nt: TGTGCCATCAGTGAGTCCCAGGACCACGAGCAGTACTTC; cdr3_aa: CAISESQDHEQYF
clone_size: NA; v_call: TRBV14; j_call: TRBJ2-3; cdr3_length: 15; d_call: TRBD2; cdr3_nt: TGTGCCAGCAGCCAAGGACTAGGGAGGGCTGATACGCAGTATTTT; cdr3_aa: CASSQGLGRADTQYF
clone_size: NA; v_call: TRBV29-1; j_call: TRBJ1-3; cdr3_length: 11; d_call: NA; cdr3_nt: TGCAGCGTGGGCTCTGGAAACACCATATATTTT; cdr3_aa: CSVGSGNTIYF
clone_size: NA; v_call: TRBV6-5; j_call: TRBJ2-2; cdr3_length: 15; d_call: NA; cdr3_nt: TGTGCCAGCAGTTACAGGGGAATTAACACCGGGGAGCTGTTTTTT; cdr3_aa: CASSYRGINTGELFF
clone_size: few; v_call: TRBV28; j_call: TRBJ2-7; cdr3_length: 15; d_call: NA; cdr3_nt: TGTGCCAGCGGCACCGGAGGCGGACCCTCCTACGAGCAGTACTTC; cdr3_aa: CASGTGGGPSYEQYF
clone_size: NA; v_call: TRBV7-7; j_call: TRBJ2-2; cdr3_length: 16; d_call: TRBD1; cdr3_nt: TGTGCTAGCAGCCCGGGACAGGGCGGGGGCACCGGGGAGCTGTTTTTT; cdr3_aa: CASSPGQGGGTGELFF
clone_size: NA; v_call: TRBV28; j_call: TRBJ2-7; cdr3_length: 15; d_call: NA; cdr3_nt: TGTGCCAGCAGTTCCCCCGACACGTACTCCTACGAGCAGTACTTC; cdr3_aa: CASSSPDTYSYEQYF
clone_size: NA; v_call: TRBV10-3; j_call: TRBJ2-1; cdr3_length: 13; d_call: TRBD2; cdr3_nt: TGTGCCATCGGGGGGACTAGCGGGGAGGAGCAGTTCTTC; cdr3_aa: CAIGGTSGEEQFF
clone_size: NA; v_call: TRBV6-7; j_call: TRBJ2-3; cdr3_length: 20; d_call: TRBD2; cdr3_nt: TGTGCCAGCAGGCAATCCCTCTCGGGTAGCGGGGGGGCCGACGCAGATACGCAGTATTTT; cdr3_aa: CASRQSLSGSGGADADTQYF
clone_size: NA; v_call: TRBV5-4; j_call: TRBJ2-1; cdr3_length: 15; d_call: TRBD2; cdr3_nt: TGTGCCAGCAGCTTGTTCGGGCGGGGGGGCAATGAGCAGTTCTTC; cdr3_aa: CASSLFGRGGNEQFF
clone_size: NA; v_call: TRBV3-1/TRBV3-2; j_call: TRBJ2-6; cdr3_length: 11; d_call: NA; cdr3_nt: TGTGCCAGCTCTGGGGCCAACGTCCTGACTTTC; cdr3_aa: CASSGANVLTF
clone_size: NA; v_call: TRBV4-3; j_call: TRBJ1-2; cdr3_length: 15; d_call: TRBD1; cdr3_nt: TGCGCCAGCAGCCAAGCGCACAGGGGTAACTATGGCTACACCTTC; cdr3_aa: CASSQAHRGNYGYTF
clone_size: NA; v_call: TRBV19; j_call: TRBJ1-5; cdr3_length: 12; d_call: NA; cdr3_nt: TGTGCCAGTAGTAAAAACAATCAGCCCCAGCATTTT; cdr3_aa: CASSKNNQPQHF
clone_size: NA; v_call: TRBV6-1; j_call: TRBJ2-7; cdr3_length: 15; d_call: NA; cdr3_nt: TGTGCCAGCAGTGAAGTCAGGGGAGGTCCGTACGAGCAGTACTTC; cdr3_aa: CASSEVRGGPYEQYF
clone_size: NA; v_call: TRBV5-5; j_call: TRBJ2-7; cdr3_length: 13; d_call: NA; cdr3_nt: TGTGCCAGCAGCTTAACGGGACGGGGCGAGCAGTACTTC; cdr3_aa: CASSLTGRGEQYF
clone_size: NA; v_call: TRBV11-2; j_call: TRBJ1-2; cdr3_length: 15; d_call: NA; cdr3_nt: TGTGCCAGCAGCTTAGAGTCTGGCAGTCACTATGGCTACACCTTC; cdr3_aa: CASSLESGSHYGYTF
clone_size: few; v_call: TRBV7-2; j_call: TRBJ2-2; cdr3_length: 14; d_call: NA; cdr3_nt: TGTGCCAGCAGCCCACAGCTGGGCACCGGGGAGCTGTTTTTT; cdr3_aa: CASSPQLGTGELFF
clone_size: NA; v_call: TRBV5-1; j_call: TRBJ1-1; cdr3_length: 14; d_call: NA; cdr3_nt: TGCGCCAGCAGCTTGGTGCCCACGAACACTGAAGCTTTCTTT; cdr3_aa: CASSLVPTNTEAFF
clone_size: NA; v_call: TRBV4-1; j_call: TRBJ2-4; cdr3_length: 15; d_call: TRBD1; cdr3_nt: TGCGCCAGCAGCCACAAGACAGGGGGCGGGCGGGAACAGTACTTC; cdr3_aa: CASSHKTGGGREQYF
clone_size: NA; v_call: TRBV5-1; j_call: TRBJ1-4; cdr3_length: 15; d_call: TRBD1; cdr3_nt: TGCGCCAGCAGCTTGGTGGGGGACAGAAATGAAAAACTGTTTTTT; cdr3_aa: CASSLVGDRNEKLFF
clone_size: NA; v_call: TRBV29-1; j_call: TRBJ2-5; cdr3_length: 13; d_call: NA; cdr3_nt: TGCAGCGTTTCTGGCGCCGGGGGAGAGACCCAGTACTTC; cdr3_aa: CSVSGAGGETQYF
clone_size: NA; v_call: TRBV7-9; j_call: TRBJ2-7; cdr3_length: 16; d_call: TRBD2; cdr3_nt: TGTGCCAGCAGCTCCATCCTGACTAGCGGAACCTACGAGCAGTACTTC; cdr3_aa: CASSSILTSGTYEQYF
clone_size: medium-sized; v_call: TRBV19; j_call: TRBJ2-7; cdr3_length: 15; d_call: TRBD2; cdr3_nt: TGTGCCAGTAGTCCGAGCGGGGGGGGTACCTACGAGCAGTACTTC; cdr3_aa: CASSPSGGGTYEQYF
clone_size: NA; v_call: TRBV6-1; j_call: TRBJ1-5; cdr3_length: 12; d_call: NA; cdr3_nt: TGTGCCAGCAGTGAAGTACATCAGCCCCAGCATTTT; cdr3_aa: CASSEVHQPQHF
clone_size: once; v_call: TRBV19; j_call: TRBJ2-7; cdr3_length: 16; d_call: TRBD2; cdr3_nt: TGTGCCAGTAGTATCACGGGGACTAGCCGATTCTACGAGCAGTACTTC; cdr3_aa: CASSITGTSRFYEQYF